This T cell receptor (beta chain) originates from a study of blood T cell repertoires in COVID-19. Background on the study: Acute and convalescent COVID-19 specimens originated in the United States, Italy and Spain. Nucleic acid was either cDNA or gDNA, and it came from T cells, B-cell-depleted T cells, or PBMCs.

After removal of 2 bases from V and 6 bases from J, the junction contained 6 bases not matched to a gene. The germline CDR1 and CDR2 sequences are MNHEY and SVGAGI. The CDR3 contains 15 residues. Per the authors' pipeline: Amplification of reference gene primers provided the estimated nucleated cell counts. Clones were sequenced by immunoSEQ multiplex PCR, and TCRdb holds only the in-frame ones, with some missing. V, J and clone size derive from that table, while D and trimming were established from the DNA sequence. The sample has hundreds of thousands of clones, 75% to 90% seen once. The source of this sequence is a man aged 35-49 years with acute or convalescent COVID-19. Sequences were obtained from peripheral blood. The chain couples TRBV6-5 to TRBJ2-3; 9 nucleotides line up with TRBD2. CDR3 DNA sequence: TGTGCCAGCAGTTACGGAGCTAGCGGGGTGGATACGCAGTATTTT. Its protein is CASSYGASGVDTQYF.